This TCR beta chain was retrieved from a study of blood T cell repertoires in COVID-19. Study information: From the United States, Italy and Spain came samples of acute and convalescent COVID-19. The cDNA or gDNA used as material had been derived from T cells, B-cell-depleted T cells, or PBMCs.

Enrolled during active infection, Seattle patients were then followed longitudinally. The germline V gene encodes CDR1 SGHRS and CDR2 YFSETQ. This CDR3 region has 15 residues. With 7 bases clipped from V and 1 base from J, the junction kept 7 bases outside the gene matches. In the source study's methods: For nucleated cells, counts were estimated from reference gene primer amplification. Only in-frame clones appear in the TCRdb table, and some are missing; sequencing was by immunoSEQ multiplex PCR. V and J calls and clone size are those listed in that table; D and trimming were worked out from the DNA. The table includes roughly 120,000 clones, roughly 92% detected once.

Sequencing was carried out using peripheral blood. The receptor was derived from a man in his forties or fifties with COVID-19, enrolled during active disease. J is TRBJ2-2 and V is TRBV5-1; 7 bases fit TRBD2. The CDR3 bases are TGCGCCAGCCGGGCGCTAGCGGAGAACACCGGGGAGCTGTTTTTT. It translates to CASRALAENTGELFF.